These T cell receptor beta chains were read from a single sample in a study of T cell responses to AZD1222 COVID-19 vaccine. Sequenced by immunoSEQ multiplex PCR; TCRdb stores in-frame clones only, minus some. The profile shows some 81,000 clones, around 83% of them singletons. The starting material was peripheral blood, obtained 28 days after the second AZD1222 dose. These receptors all stem from an adult who received the AZD1222 COVID-19 vaccine. Both conserved end residues are part of each CDR3. D genes are given only for firm matches. Rows may omit the clone size; those that give it use once, few, many or a size class.

J,V,D,size,CDR3,DNA
TRBJ1-1,TRBV6-5,.,once,CASSYDEVTEAFF,TGTGCCAGCAGTTACGATGAGGTCACTGAAGCTTTCTTT
TRBJ1-5,TRBV28,.,.,CASRGRNQPQHF,TGTGCCAGCAGGGGACGGAATCAGCCCCAGCATTTT
TRBJ2-3,TRBV5-1,.,.,CASSLVPLDTQYF,TGCGCCAGCAGCTTGGTCCCTCTGGATACGCAGTATTTT
TRBJ2-1,TRBV3-1/TRBV3-2,TRBD1,.,CASSPDRGSYNEQFF,TGTGCCAGCAGCCCCGACAGGGGCTCCTACAATGAGCAGTTCTTC
TRBJ1-2,TRBV11-2,.,.,CASSLPPVDYGYTF,TGTGCCAGCAGCTTACCCCCCGTGGACTATGGCTACACCTTC
TRBJ1-3,TRBV28,.,.,CASLVNSGNTIYF,TGTGCCAGCCTTGTAAACTCTGGAAACACCATATATTTT
TRBJ1-4,TRBV6-5,TRBD1,.,CASSSDRVGEKLFF,TGTGCCAGCAGCTCTGACAGGGTAGGGGAAAAACTGTTTTTT
TRBJ1-1,TRBV19,TRBD1,.,CASTSPGQGRQLGAFF,TGTGCCAGTACCTCCCCAGGACAGGGGAGGCAGTTAGGAGCTTTCTTT
TRBJ2-7,TRBV11-2,.,.,CASSLGEGLEQYF,TGTGCCAGCAGCTTGGGTGAGGGGCTCGAGCAGTACTTC
TRBJ2-1,TRBV6-6,.,.,CASRPATGPNEQFF,TGTGCCAGCAGGCCCGCGACCGGGCCAAATGAGCAGTTCTTC
TRBJ2-1,TRBV6-2/TRBV6-3,TRBD2,few,CASSSPTSGRIDEQFF,TGTGCCAGCAGTTCCCCGACTAGCGGGAGGATAGATGAGCAGTTCTTC
TRBJ2-1,TRBV19,TRBD1,.,CASSLGQTNNEQFF,TGTGCCAGTAGTCTGGGACAGACAAACAATGAGCAGTTCTTC
TRBJ2-3,TRBV7-9,.,.,CASSSPSGPNLPDTQYF,TGTGCCAGCAGTTCCCCTTCGGGTCCAAATCTCCCAGATACGCAGTATTTT